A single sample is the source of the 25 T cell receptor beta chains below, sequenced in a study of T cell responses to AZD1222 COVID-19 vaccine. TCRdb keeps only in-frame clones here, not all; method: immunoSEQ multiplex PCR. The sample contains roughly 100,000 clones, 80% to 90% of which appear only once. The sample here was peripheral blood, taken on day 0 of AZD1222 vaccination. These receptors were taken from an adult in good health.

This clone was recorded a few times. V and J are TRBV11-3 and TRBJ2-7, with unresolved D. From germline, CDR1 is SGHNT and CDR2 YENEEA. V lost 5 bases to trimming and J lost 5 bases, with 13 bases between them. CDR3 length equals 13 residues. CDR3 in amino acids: CASSDQPFNEQYF. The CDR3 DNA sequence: TGTGCCAGCAGCGACCAGCCCTTCAACGAGCAGTACTTC.

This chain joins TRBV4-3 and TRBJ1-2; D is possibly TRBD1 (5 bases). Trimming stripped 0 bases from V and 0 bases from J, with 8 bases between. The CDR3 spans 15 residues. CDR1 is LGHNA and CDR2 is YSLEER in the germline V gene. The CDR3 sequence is CASSQEAGTNYGYTF. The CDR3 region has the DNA TGCGCCAGCAGCCAAGAGGCAGGGACTAACTATGGCTACACCTTC.

The CDR3 region has the DNA TGTGCCAGCAGCTTAATTAGCGGGGGGGTCAATGAGCAGTTCTTC. Translation gives CASSLISGGVNEQFF. The chain employs TRBV7-2 and TRBJ2-1; TRBD2 matches 11 bases. V was pared by 2 bases and J by 6 bases, with 3 bases of the junction left unmatched. This CDR3 spans 15 amino acids. Germline V CDR1 and CDR2: SGHTA, FQGNSA.

The CDR3 loop reads CASSPERGSRDGYTF. In DNA form, the CDR3 reads TGTGCCAGCTCACCAGAGAGGGGCAGCCGGGATGGCTACACCTTC. V usage is TRBV18 and J usage is TRBJ1-2, with D perhaps matching TRBD1 (5 bases). The germline CDR1 and CDR2 sequences are KGHSH and LQKENI. V gave up 2 bases and J gave up 6 bases, with 16 bases separating them. The CDR3 is 15 amino acids.

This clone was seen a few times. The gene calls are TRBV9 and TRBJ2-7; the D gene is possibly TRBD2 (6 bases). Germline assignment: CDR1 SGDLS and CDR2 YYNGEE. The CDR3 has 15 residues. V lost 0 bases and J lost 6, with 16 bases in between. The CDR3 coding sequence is TGTGCCAGCAGCGTAGGGGAATGGGGCGGGACCGAGCAGTACTTC. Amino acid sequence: CASSVGEWGGTEQYF.

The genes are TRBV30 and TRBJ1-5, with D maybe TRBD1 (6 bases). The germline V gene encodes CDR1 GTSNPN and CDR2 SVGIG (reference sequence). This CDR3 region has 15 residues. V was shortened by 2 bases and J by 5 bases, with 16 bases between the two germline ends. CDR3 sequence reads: CAWSPRGRSHQPQHF. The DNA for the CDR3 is TGTGCCTGGAGTCCCCGGGGGCGAAGCCATCAGCCCCAGCATTTT.

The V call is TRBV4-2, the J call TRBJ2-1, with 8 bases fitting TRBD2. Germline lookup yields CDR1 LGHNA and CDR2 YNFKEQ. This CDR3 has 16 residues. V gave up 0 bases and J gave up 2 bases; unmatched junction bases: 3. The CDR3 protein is CASSQEGTRAYNEQFF. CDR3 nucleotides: TGTGCCAGCAGCCAAGAGGGGACTAGGGCCTACAATGAGCAGTTCTTC.

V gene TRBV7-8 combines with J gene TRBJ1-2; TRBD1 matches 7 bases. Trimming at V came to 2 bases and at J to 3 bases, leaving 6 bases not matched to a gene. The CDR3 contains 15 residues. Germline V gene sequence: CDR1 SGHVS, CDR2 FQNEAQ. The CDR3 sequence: CASSLRQGQYYGYTF. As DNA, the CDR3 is TGTGCCAGCAGCTTACGACAGGGACAGTACTATGGCTACACCTTC.

The CDR3 is CASSMDGQGASQPQHF. DNA of the CDR3: TGTGCCAGTAGTATGGACGGACAGGGGGCAAGCCAGCCCCAGCATTTT. The genes are TRBV19 and TRBJ1-5; 11 nucleotides match TRBD1. Germline V gene lookup returns CDR1 LNHDA and CDR2 SQIVND (reference sequence). V shed 3 bases and J 7 bases; nucleotides not matched to a gene: 8. This CDR3 spans 16 amino acids. The variable domain in full, completed from reference TRBV19 and TRBJ1-5, reads DGGITQSPKYLFRKEGQNVTLSCEQNLNHDAMYWYRQDPGQGLRLIYYSQIVNDFQKGDIAEGYSVSREKKESFPLTVTSAQKNPTAFYLCASSMDGQGASQPQHFGDGTRLSIL.

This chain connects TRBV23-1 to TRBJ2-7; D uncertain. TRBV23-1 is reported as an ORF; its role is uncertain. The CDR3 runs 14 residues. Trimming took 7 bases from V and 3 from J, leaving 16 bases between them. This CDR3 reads CASTLDRDFYEQYF. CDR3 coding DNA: TGCGCCAGCACCCTAGATAGAGACTTCTACGAGCAGTACTTC.

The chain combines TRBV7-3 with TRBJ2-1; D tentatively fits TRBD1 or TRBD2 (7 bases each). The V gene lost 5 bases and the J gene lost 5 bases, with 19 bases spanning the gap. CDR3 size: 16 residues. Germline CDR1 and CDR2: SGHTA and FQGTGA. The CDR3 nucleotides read TGTGCCAGCAGCCCCCAGGGGGGGCTGCTTCACAATGAGCAGTTCTTC. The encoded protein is CASSPQGGLLHNEQFF.

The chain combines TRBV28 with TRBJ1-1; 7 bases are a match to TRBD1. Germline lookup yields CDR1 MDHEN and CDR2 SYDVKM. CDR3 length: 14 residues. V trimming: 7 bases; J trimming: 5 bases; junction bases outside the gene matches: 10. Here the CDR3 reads CASIPGGLGTEAFF. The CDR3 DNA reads TGTGCCAGCATCCCAGGGGGGCTTGGGACTGAAGCTTTCTTT.

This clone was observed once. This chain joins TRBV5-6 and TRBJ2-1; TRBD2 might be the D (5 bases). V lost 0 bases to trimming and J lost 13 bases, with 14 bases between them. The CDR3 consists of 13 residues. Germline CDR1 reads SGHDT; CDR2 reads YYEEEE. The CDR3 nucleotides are TGTGCCAGCAGCTTGGGAAGCCCCGCGGGCCAGTTCTTC. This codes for CASSLGSPAGQFF.

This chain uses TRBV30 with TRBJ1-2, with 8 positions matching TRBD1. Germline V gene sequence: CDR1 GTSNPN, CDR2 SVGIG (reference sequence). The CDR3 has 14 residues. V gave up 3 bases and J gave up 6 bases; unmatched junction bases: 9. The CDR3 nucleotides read TGTGCCTGGAGCCCCCCGGGACAGGAAAATGGCTACACCTTC. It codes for CAWSPPGQENGYTF.

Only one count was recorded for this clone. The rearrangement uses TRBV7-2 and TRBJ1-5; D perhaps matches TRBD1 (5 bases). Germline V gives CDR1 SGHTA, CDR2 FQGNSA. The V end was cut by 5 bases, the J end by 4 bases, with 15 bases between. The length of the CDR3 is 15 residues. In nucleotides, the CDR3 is TGTGCCAGCAGCACACCCGGGACGGGTAATCAGCCCCAGCATTTT. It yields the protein CASSTPGTGNQPQHF.

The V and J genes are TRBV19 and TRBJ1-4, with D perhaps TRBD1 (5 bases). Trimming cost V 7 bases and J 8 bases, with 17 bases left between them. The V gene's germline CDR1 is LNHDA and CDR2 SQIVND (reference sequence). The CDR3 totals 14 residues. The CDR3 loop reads CASNDRGSHEKLFF. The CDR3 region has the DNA TGTGCCAGTAACGATCGGGGGAGTCACGAAAAACTGTTTTTT. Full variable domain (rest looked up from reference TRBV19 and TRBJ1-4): DGGITQSPKYLFRKEGQNVTLSCEQNLNHDAMYWYRQDPGQGLRLIYYSQIVNDFQKGDIAEGYSVSREKKESFPLTVTSAQKNPTAFYLCASNDRGSHEKLFFGSGTQLSVL.

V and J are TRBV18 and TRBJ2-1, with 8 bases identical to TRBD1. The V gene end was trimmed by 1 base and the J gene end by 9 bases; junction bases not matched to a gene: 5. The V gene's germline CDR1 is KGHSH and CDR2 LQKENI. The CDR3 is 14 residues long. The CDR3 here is CASSPRTGWREQFF. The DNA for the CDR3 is TGTGCCAGCTCACCACGGACAGGGTGGCGTGAGCAGTTCTTC.

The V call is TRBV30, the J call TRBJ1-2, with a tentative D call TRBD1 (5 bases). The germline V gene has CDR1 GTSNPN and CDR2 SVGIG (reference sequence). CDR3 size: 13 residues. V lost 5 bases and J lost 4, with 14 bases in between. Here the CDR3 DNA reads TGTGCCTGGGGTTCGGGGCACGGCTATGGCTACACCTTC. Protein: CAWGSGHGYGYTF. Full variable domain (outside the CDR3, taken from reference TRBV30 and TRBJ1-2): SQTIHQWPATLVQPVGSPLSLECTVEGTSNPNLYWYRQAAGRGLQLLFYSVGIGQISSEVPQNLSASRPQDRQFILSSKKLLLSDSGFYLCAWGSGHGYGYTFGSGTRLTVV.

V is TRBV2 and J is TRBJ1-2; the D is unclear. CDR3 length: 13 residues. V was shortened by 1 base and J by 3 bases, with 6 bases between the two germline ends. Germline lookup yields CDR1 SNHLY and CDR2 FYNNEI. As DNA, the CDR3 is TGTGCCAGCAGTGAAGACAGATACTATGGCTACACCTTC. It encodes CASSEDRYYGYTF.

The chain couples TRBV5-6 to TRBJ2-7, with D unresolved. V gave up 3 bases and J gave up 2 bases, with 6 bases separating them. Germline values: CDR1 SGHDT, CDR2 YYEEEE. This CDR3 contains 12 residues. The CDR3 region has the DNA TGTGCCAGCAGCTCTCAGACCTACGAGCAGTACTTC. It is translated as CASSSQTYEQYF.

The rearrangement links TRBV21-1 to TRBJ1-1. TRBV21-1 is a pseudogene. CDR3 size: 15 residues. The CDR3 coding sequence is TGTGCCAGCAGCAAAGGTAGGCTGGGAGTCACTGAAGCTTTCTTT. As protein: CASSKGRLGVTEAFF.

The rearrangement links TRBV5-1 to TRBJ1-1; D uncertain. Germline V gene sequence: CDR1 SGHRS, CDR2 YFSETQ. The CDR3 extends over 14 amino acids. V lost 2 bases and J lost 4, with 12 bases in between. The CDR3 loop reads CASSFISSGTEAFF. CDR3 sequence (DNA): TGCGCCAGCAGCTTCATCTCAAGTGGCACTGAAGCTTTCTTT.

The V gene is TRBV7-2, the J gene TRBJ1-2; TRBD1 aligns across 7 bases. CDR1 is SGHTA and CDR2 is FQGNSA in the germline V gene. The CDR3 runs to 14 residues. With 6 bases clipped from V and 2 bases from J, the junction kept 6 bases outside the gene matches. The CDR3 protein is CASRLKTGNYGYTF. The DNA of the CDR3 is TGTGCCAGCAGACTAAAGACAGGGAACTATGGCTACACCTTC.

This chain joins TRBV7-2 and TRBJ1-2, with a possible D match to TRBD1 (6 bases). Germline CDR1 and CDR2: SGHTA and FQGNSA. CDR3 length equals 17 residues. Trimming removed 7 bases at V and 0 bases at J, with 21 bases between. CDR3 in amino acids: CASTYGGAGGTNYGYTF. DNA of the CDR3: TGTGCCAGCACCTATGGAGGAGCGGGGGGCACTAACTATGGCTACACCTTC.

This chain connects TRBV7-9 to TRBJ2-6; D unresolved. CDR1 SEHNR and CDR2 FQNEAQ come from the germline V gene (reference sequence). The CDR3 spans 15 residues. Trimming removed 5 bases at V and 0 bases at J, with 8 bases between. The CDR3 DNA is TGTGCCAGCAGCGAGGCGATCTCTGGGGCCAACGTCCTGACTTTC. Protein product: CASSEAISGANVLTF.